Described below is a single T cell receptor beta chain sequence and its context. This entry is derived from a study of regulatory T cells in long-lasting Graves disease. There are 16 residues in the CDR3. V gave up 0 bases and J gave up 3 bases; unmatched junction bases: 5. Germline assignment: CDR1 DFQATT and CDR2 SNEGSKA (reference sequence). Sequencing libraries for TCR beta were prepared with iRepertoire HTBI primers and Arm-PCR of CDR3 regions. Each CDR3 protein is one row after TCRdb ran MiXCR on the multiplex PCR reads. The data contain roughly 410,000 distinct CDR3 sequences, about 15% of them singletons. As to time point: newly diagnosed GD, antithyroid drugs for less than 3 months. PBMC-derived RNA was used for the TCR library. These data are also associated with another study on T cells in Graves' hyperthyroidism and ophthalmopathy.

The source material was peripheral blood mononuclear cells (PBMCs), sampled at new diagnosis, from a patient treated with antithyroid drugs. J is TRBJ2-2 and V is TRBV20-1; 9 nucleotides align to TRBD1. The source of this sequence is a woman between 40 and 50 years old with Graves disease. This CDR3 is CSARDEGQGDTGELFF. The CDR3 DNA sequence: TGCAGTGCTAGAGATGAGGGACAGGGAGACACCGGGGAGCTGTTTTTT.